This is a list of T cell receptor beta chains from one sample in a study of T cells in Graves' hyperthyroidism and ophthalmopathy. TCRdb re-derived calls from the multiplex PCR reads in MiXCR, one entry per CDR3 protein. The sample yields under 650,000 distinct CDR3 sequences, 15% to 20% seen once. Sequencing was carried out using blood. The source of these receptors is a woman aged 25 to 45 with Graves' hyperthyroidism. Each CDR3 is given with its conserved first and last residue. The D gene is left open where the match is weak. A clone size is listed for some rows: how often the clone was seen (once, few, many), or a class if it is expanded.

cdr3_aa: CASSLDLSGTTDTQYF; cdr3_nt: TGTGCCAGCAGCTTAGATCTTAGCGGGACCACAGATACGCAGTATTTT; j_call: TRBJ2-3; d_call: TRBD2; v_call: TRBV7-9; clone_size: .
cdr3_aa: CASSEAGGQSSYEQYF; cdr3_nt: TGTGCCAGCAGTGAAGCGGGGGGACAGAGCTCCTACGAGCAGTACTTC; j_call: TRBJ2-7; d_call: .; v_call: TRBV6-1; clone_size: .
cdr3_aa: CASSLRQGGDKLFF; cdr3_nt: TGTGCCAGCAGCTTAAGACAGGGAGGAGACAAACTGTTTTTT; j_call: TRBJ1-4; d_call: TRBD1; v_call: TRBV7-9; clone_size: .
cdr3_aa: CAISPGTVTEPQHF; cdr3_nt: TGTGCCATCAGTCCCGGGACGGTCACCGAGCCCCAGCATTTT; j_call: TRBJ1-5; d_call: .; v_call: TRBV10-3; clone_size: .
cdr3_aa: CASSSPTSGSEGNF; cdr3_nt: TGTGCCAGCAGCTCCCCGACTAGCGGGTCGGAAGGGAACTTC; j_call: TRBJ2-5; d_call: TRBD2; v_call: TRBV28; clone_size: few
cdr3_aa: CAIPLDRAPYGYTF; cdr3_nt: TGTGCCATCCCTTTAGACAGGGCGCCCTATGGCTACACCTTC; j_call: TRBJ1-2; d_call: TRBD1; v_call: TRBV2; clone_size: few
cdr3_aa: CASTTRELYNEQFF; cdr3_nt: TGTGCCAGCACAACGCGGGAGCTATACAATGAGCAGTTCTTC; j_call: TRBJ2-1; d_call: TRBD2; v_call: TRBV2; clone_size: few
cdr3_aa: CASSHRDGDTDTQYF; cdr3_nt: TGTGCCAGCAGCCACCGGGACGGAGACACAGATACGCAGTATTTT; j_call: TRBJ2-3; d_call: .; v_call: TRBV7-3; clone_size: many
cdr3_aa: CSATVLAGLSGANVLTF; cdr3_nt: TGCAGTGCTACTGTACTAGCGGGCCTCTCTGGGGCCAACGTCCTGACTTTC; j_call: TRBJ2-6; d_call: TRBD2; v_call: TRBV20-1; clone_size: .
cdr3_aa: CSVEGEGASTDTQYF; cdr3_nt: TGCAGCGTTGAGGGGGAGGGGGCTAGCACAGATACGCAGTATTTT; j_call: TRBJ2-3; d_call: .; v_call: TRBV29-1; clone_size: .
cdr3_aa: CASRGTSYNEQFF; cdr3_nt: TGTGCCAGTAGAGGGACTAGCTACAATGAGCAGTTCTTC; j_call: TRBJ2-1; d_call: TRBD2; v_call: TRBV19; clone_size: few
cdr3_aa: CASSPLGVDTEAFF; cdr3_nt: TGTGCCAGCTCACCTTTGGGGGTCGACACTGAAGCTTTCTTT; j_call: TRBJ1-1; d_call: .; v_call: TRBV18; clone_size: many
cdr3_aa: CASSLSKGRDTGELFF; cdr3_nt: TGTGCCAGCAGTTTATCAAAGGGCAGGGACACCGGGGAGCTGTTTTTT; j_call: TRBJ2-2; d_call: .; v_call: TRBV12-3/TRBV12-4; clone_size: .
cdr3_aa: CASSSPYLRKLFF; cdr3_nt: TGTGCCAGCAGTTCCCCCTACCTAAGGAAACTGTTTTTT; j_call: TRBJ1-4; d_call: .; v_call: TRBV28; clone_size: many
cdr3_aa: CSARESRGQETQYF; cdr3_nt: TGCAGTGCTAGAGAAAGCAGGGGACAAGAGACCCAGTACTTC; j_call: TRBJ2-5; d_call: .; v_call: TRBV20-1; clone_size: few
cdr3_aa: CASSPGMGYTF; cdr3_nt: TGCGCCAGCAGTCCGGGGATGGGCTACACCTTC; j_call: TRBJ1-2; d_call: .; v_call: TRBV10-2; clone_size: many
cdr3_aa: CASSPPGELRDTQYF; cdr3_nt: TGTGCCAGCAGCCCACCGGGGGAACTCAGAGATACGCAGTATTTT; j_call: TRBJ2-3; d_call: .; v_call: TRBV13; clone_size: many
cdr3_aa: CASSLPSAIGEAFF; cdr3_nt: TGTGCCAGCAGCTTACCGAGCGCCATCGGGGAAGCTTTCTTT; j_call: TRBJ1-1; d_call: .; v_call: TRBV11-1; clone_size: once
cdr3_aa: CASSLKAGTEFYEQYF; cdr3_nt: TGCGCCAGCAGCTTGAAAGCAGGGACGGAATTCTACGAGCAGTACTTC; j_call: TRBJ2-7; d_call: .; v_call: TRBV5-1; clone_size: .
cdr3_aa: CAWSVADEQYF; cdr3_nt: TGTGCCTGGAGTGTAGCGGACGAGCAGTACTTC; j_call: TRBJ2-7; d_call: .; v_call: TRBV30; clone_size: many
cdr3_aa: CASSLTFRGPDTQYF; cdr3_nt: TGTGCCAGCAGCTTAACTTTCAGGGGCCCAGATACGCAGTATTTT; j_call: TRBJ2-3; d_call: .; v_call: TRBV11-2; clone_size: many
cdr3_aa: CASSLEVSLSYEQYF; cdr3_nt: TGTGCCAGCAGCTTAGAGGTTAGCCTCTCCTACGAGCAGTACTTC; j_call: TRBJ2-7; d_call: .; v_call: TRBV7-8; clone_size: few
cdr3_aa: CASSLGRPPEAFF; cdr3_nt: TGTGCCAGCAGTTTGGGCAGGCCGCCTGAAGCTTTCTTT; j_call: TRBJ1-1; d_call: .; v_call: TRBV28; clone_size: many
cdr3_aa: CASSEGTHKKVGNEQYF; cdr3_nt: TGTGCCAGCAGTGAGGGGACGCACAAGAAAGTAGGAAACGAGCAGTACTTC; j_call: TRBJ2-7; d_call: .; v_call: TRBV6-4; clone_size: .
cdr3_aa: CATSPGLAGASGANVLTF; cdr3_nt: TGTGCCACCAGCCCAGGACTAGCGGGAGCTTCCGGGGCCAACGTCCTGACTTTC; j_call: TRBJ2-6; d_call: TRBD2; v_call: TRBV15; clone_size: .
cdr3_aa: CASSPGQGASAKNIQYF; cdr3_nt: TGTGCCAGCAGCCCGGGACAGGGGGCTTCGGCCAAAAACATTCAGTACTTC; j_call: TRBJ2-4; d_call: TRBD1; v_call: TRBV12-3/TRBV12-4; clone_size: many
cdr3_aa: CASSQVGASYEQYF; cdr3_nt: TGCGCCAGCAGCCAAGTTGGGGCGTCCTACGAGCAGTACTTC; j_call: TRBJ2-7; d_call: .; v_call: TRBV4-1; clone_size: .
cdr3_aa: CASSGGGIRNTGELFF; cdr3_nt: TGTGCCAGCAGCGGAGGCGGGATAAGGAACACCGGGGAGCTGTTTTTT; j_call: TRBJ2-2; d_call: .; v_call: TRBV9; clone_size: .
cdr3_aa: CASSHPGQGDRGTEAFF; cdr3_nt: TGCGCCAGCAGCCACCCGGGACAGGGGGATAGAGGGACTGAAGCTTTCTTT; j_call: TRBJ1-1; d_call: TRBD1; v_call: TRBV4-1; clone_size: few
cdr3_aa: CASSLLFARSSYNEQFF; cdr3_nt: TGTGCCAGCAGCTTATTGTTTGCGCGGAGCTCCTACAATGAGCAGTTCTTC; j_call: TRBJ2-1; d_call: .; v_call: TRBV11-2; clone_size: few
cdr3_aa: CASSQDPRQTWRLFF; cdr3_nt: TGCGCCAGCAGCCAAGATCCGAGGCAAACCTGGAGACTGTTTTTT; j_call: TRBJ2-2; d_call: .; v_call: TRBV4-3; clone_size: few